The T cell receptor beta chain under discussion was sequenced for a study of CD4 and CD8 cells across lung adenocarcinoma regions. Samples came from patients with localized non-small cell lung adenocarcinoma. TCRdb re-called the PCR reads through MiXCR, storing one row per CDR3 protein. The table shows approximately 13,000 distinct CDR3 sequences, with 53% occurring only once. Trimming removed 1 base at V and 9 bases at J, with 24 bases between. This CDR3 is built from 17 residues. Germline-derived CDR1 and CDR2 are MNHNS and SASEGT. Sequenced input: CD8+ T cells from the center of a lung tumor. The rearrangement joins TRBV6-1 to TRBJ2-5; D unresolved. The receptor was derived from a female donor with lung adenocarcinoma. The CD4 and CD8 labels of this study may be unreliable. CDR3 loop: CASSEVLPGPDQGSQYF. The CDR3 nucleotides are TGTGCCAGCAGTGAAGTACTCCCAGGCCCTGACCAAGGGTCCCAGTACTTC.